Presented here are 12 T cell receptor beta chains from one specimen sequenced in a study of blood T cell repertoires in COVID-19. TCRdb's copy holds only in-frame clones and misses some; the assay was immunoSEQ multiplex PCR. The profile covers under 250,000 clones, with roughly 88% appearing a single time and 5.5% to 6.5% taken by the ten largest. The sequencing input was peripheral blood. The receptors derive from a woman older than 75 with COVID-19, enrolled during active disease.

V usage is TRBV9 and J usage is TRBJ2-1, with D possibly TRBD1 on 6 matching bases. V lost 4 bases and J lost 11, with 25 bases in between. CDR3 length: 16 amino acids. Per the germline V gene, CDR1 is SGDLS and CDR2 is YYNGEE. The CDR3 DNA sequence: TGTGCCAGCAGCAAACAGGGCTCTCAAATCCCTTACCAGCAGTTCTTC. The encoded protein is CASSKQGSQIPYQQFF.

The rearrangement links TRBV28 to TRBJ1-1; 8 positions agree with TRBD1. From germline, CDR1 is MDHEN and CDR2 SYDVKM. Germline trimming cut 2 bases from V and 10 bases from J; bases unmatched to any gene: 9. The CDR3 spans 14 residues. The CDR3 protein is CASSLSRGLRGAFF. CDR3 sequence (DNA): TGTGCCAGCAGTTTAAGCAGGGGGCTGCGCGGAGCTTTCTTT.

CDR3: CASSPAGSYEQYF. The CDR3 region has the DNA TGCGCCAGCAGCCCAGCAGGCTCCTACGAGCAGTACTTC. The V gene is TRBV4-3, the J gene TRBJ2-7; D not resolved. The CDR3 has 13 amino acids. The germline gives CDR1 LGHNA, CDR2 YSLEER. Trimming took off 4 bases at V and 0 bases at J, with 7 bases between the two ends.

This clone was recorded only once. The chain carries TRBV3-1 (or the pseudogene TRBV3-2) and TRBJ1-5; unclear D gene. CDR1 and CDR2 (germline): LGHDT, YNNKEL (reference sequence). V lost 3 bases, J lost 3 bases, and 6 bases lay in between. The CDR3 extends over 13 amino acids. The CDR3: CASSHIHNQPQHF. CDR3 bases: TGTGCCAGCAGCCACATACACAATCAGCCCCAGCATTTT.

The CDR3 loop is CASSRSGGKADTQYF. CDR3 coding DNA: TGTGCCAGCAGCCGTAGCGGGGGGAAGGCAGATACGCAGTATTTT. The chain uses TRBV28 and TRBJ2-3; 10 bases match TRBD2. J gave up 4 bases and V 6 bases, and 7 bases lay outside the gene matches. CDR1 is MDHEN, CDR2 SYDVKM, per germline. CDR3 length: 15 amino acids.

This chain connects TRBV9 to TRBJ2-3; TRBD2 might be the D (7 bases). Trimming removed 3 bases from V and 6 bases from J, with 23 bases in between. The V gene's germline CDR1 is SGDLS and CDR2 YYNGEE. The CDR3 runs 17 residues. CDR3 bases: TGTGCCAGCAGCGCCCGGGGGGCCGGAATTACGGGCGATACGCAGTATTTT. Protein sequence: CASSARGAGITGDTQYF. Variable domain in full (rest from reference TRBV9 and TRBJ2-3): DSGVTQTPKHLITATGQRVTLRCSPRSGDLSVYWYQQSLDQGLQFLIQYYNGEERAKGNILERFSAQQFPDLHSELNLSSLELGDSALYFCASSARGAGITGDTQYFGPGTRLTVL.

This chain connects TRBV6-5 to TRBJ1-6, with D perhaps TRBD1 (5 bases). The CDR3 is made up of 13 amino acids. The germline V and J ends were trimmed by 10 bases and 4 bases, with 11 bases remaining between them. Germline-derived CDR1 and CDR2 are MNHEY and SVGAGI. This CDR3 is CAIADSYNSPLHF. The CDR3, as DNA: TGTGCCATCGCCGACAGTTATAATTCACCCCTCCACTTT.

This clone was seen just once. The V gene is TRBV15, the J gene TRBJ1-4, with 7 bases aligning to TRBD1. The CDR3 runs 13 residues. After removal of 2 bases from V and 13 bases from J, the junction contained 7 bases not matched to a gene. CDR1 LNHNV and CDR2 YYDKDF come from the germline V gene (reference sequence). CDR3 loop: CATSRRQGDLLFF. The CDR3 DNA is TGTGCCACCAGCAGACGGCAGGGGGACTTACTGTTTTTT. Full variable domain (missing parts from reference TRBV15 and TRBJ1-4): DAMVIQNPRYQVTQFGKPVTLSCSQTLNHNVMYWYQQKSSQAPKLLFHYYDKDFNNEADTPDNFQSRRPNTSFCFLDIRSPGLGDTAMYLCATSRRQGDLLFFGSGTQLSVL.

The V gene is TRBV28, the J gene TRBJ2-3, with 7 bases identical to TRBD1. The germline V gene encodes CDR1 MDHEN and CDR2 SYDVKM. V was clipped by 8 bases and J by 1 base; unmatched bases: 9. The CDR3 is 15 residues long. CDR3 loop: CASRGGQTRTDTQYF. In DNA, the CDR3 is TGTGCCAGCCGAGGGGGACAGACGCGCACAGATACGCAGTATTTT.

This chain uses TRBV5-1 with TRBJ1-2; 8 bases agree with TRBD1. Germline CDR1 SGHRS, CDR2 YFSETQ. CDR3 size: 15 residues. With 4 bases clipped from V and 7 bases from J, the junction kept 12 bases outside the gene matches. The CDR3 DNA reads as TGCGCCAGCAGCCACGGGACAGGCCGAGTAACTGGCTACACCTTC. Protein sequence: CASSHGTGRVTGYTF.

V is TRBV11-2 and J is TRBJ1-4, with D perhaps matching TRBD1 (5 bases). The length of the CDR3 is 13 residues. Germline CDR1 SGHAT, CDR2 FQNNGV. V lost 4 bases to trimming and J lost 7 bases, with 10 bases between them. CDR3: CASSSRRGEKLFF. CDR3 DNA: TGTGCCAGCAGCTCCCGGAGGGGTGAAAAACTGTTTTTT.

The chain recombines TRBV9 with TRBJ1-1; 9 positions agree with TRBD1. CDR1 is SGDLS and CDR2 is YYNGEE in the germline V gene. This CDR3 contains 14 residues. V shed 4 bases, J shed 5 bases, and the junction held 6 bases outside the gene matches. The CDR3 loop reads CASSPTTGGTEAFF. CDR3 in DNA: TGTGCCAGCAGCCCGACGACAGGGGGGACTGAAGCTTTCTTT.